This T cell receptor (beta chain) was sequenced for a study of OX40 agonist ivuxolimab in advanced cancers. The method was immunoSEQ multiplex PCR; TCRdb's version includes in-frame clones alone and lacks a portion of them. The sample shows around 95,000 clones, about nine tenths of them seen only once. Judged by abundance, this clone is medium-sized. CDR3 length equals 16 residues. With 4 bases removed from V and 4 bases from J, the gap between germline ends came to 17 bases. The germline V gene has CDR1 MNHNS and CDR2 SASEGT. This receptor was identified in an adult with an advanced solid tumor such as melanoma, head and neck, liver or kidney cancer. V gene TRBV6-1 combines with J gene TRBJ1-5; D gene ambiguous. Here the sequenced sample was CD4+ or CD8+ T cells sorted from blood, taken in a trial of the OX40 agonist ivuxolimab. The CDR3 coding sequence is TGTGCCAGCAGTGGGTGGCAGGCCGAGGGAAATCAGCCCCAGCATTTT. Translating gives CASSGWQAEGNQPQHF.